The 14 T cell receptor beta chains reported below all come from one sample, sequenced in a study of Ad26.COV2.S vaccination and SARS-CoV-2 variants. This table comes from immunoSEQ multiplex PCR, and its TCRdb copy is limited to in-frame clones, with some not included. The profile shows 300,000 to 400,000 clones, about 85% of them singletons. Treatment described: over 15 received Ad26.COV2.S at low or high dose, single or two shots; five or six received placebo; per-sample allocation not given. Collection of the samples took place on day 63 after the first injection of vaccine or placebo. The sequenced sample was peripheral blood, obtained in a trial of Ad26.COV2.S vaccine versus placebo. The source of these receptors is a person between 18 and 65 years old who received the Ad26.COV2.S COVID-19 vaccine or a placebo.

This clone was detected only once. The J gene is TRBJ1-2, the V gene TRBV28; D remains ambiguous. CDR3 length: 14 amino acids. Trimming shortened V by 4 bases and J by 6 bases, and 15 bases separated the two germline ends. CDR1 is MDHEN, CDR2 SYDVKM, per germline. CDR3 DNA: TGTGCCAGCAGTTCCTGGACGTCCGCTCATGGCTACACCTTC. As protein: CASSSWTSAHGYTF.

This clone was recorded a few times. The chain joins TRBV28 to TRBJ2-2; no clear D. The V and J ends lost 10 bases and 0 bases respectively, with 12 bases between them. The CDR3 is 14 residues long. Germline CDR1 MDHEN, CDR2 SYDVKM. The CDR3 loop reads CATKRSSNTGELFF. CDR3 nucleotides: TGTGCCACCAAACGATCATCGAACACCGGGGAGCTGTTTTTT.

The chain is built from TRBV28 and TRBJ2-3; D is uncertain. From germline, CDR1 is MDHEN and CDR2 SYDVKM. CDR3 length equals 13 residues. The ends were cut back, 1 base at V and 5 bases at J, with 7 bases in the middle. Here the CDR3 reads CASSLSRKDTQYF. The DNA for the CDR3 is TGTGCCAGCAGTTTATCTAGAAAAGATACGCAGTATTTT.

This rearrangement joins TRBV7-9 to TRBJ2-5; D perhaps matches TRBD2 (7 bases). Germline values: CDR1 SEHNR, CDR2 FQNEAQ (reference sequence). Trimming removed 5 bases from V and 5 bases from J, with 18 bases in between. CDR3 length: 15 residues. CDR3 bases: TGTGCCAGCAGCCCCGCGGGGGCAGGGGTGGAGACCCAGTACTTC. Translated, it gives CASSPAGAGVETQYF.

The CDR3 reads CASSQAASRSVSDTQYF. DNA of the CDR3: TGTGCCAGCAGCCAAGCCGCCAGTAGGAGTGTCTCAGATACGCAGTATTTT. The rearrangement joins TRBV4-2 to TRBJ2-3; D is unresolved. Germline V gene sequence: CDR1 LGHNA, CDR2 YNFKEQ. CDR3 length equals 17 residues. With 1 base removed from V and 4 bases from J, the gap between germline ends came to 18 bases.

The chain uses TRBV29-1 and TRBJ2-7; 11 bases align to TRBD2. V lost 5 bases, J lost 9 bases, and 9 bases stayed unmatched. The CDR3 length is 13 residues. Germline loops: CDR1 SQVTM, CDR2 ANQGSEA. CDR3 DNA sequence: TGCAGCGTTTCGACTAGCGGGGCTGATTCGCAGTACTTC. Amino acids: CSVSTSGADSQYF.

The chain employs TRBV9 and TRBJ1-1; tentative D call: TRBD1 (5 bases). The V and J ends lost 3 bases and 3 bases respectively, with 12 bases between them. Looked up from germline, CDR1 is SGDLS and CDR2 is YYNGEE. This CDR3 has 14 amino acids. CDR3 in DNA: TGTGCCAGCAGCGCGGGGGATTGGGACACTGAAGCTTTCTTT. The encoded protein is CASSAGDWDTEAFF.

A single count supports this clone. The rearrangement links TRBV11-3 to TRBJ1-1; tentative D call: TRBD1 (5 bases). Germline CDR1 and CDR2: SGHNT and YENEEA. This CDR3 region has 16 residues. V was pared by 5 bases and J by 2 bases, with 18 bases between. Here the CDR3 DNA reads TGTGCCAGCAGCCTGGGGCAGGGAAGGGGAAACACTGAAGCTTTCTTT. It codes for CASSLGQGRGNTEAFF.

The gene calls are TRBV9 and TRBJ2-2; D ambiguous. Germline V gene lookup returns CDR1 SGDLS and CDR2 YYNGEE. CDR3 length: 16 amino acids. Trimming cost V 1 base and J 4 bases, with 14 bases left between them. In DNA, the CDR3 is TGTGCCAGCAGCGTATTTAGTGGGCGCAGCACCGGGGAGCTGTTTTTT. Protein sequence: CASSVFSGRSTGELFF.

The CDR3 coding sequence is TGCGCCAGCAGCTTGGCCGGGACAGTTGGCTACACCTTC. Translating gives CASSLAGTVGYTF. The chain uses TRBV5-1 and TRBJ1-2; TRBD1 matches at 7 bases. Trimming removed 0 bases from V and 7 bases from J; junction bases left unmatched: 3. Germline assignment: CDR1 SGHRS and CDR2 YFSETQ. CDR3 size: 13 residues.

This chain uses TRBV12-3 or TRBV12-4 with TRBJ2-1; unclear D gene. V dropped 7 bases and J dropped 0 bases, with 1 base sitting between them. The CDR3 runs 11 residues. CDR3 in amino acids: CASTSYNEQFF. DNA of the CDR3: TGTGCCAGCACCTCCTACAATGAGCAGTTCTTC.

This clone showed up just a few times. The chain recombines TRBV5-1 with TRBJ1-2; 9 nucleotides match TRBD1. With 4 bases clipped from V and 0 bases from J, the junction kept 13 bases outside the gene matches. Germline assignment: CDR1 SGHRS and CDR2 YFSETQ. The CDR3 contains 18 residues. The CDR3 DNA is TGCGCCAGCAGCGGAAGGGACAGGGCCCCTAGCGCTAACTATGGCTACACCTTC. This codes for CASSGRDRAPSANYGYTF. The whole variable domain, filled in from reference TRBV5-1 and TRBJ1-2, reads KAGVTQTPRYLIKTRGQQVTLSCSPISGHRSVSWYQQTPGQGLQFLFEYFSETQRNKGNFPGRFSGRQFSNSRSEMNVSTLELGDSALYLCASSGRDRAPSANYGYTFGSGTRLTVV.

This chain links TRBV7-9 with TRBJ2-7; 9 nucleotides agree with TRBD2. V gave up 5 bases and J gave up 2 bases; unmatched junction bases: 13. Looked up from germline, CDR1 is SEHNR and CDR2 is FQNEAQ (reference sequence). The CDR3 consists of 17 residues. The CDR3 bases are TGTGCCAGCAGCCCCACCGGCGGGCGGGGGGGGGCCTACGAGCAGTACTTC. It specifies CASSPTGGRGGAYEQYF.

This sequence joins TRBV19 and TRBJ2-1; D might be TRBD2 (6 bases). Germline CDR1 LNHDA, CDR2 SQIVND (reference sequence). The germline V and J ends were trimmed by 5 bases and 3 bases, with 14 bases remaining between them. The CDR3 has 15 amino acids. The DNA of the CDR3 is TGTGCCAGTAGTGAAACCGGGGGACTCTACAATGAGCAGTTCTTC. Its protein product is CASSETGGLYNEQFF.